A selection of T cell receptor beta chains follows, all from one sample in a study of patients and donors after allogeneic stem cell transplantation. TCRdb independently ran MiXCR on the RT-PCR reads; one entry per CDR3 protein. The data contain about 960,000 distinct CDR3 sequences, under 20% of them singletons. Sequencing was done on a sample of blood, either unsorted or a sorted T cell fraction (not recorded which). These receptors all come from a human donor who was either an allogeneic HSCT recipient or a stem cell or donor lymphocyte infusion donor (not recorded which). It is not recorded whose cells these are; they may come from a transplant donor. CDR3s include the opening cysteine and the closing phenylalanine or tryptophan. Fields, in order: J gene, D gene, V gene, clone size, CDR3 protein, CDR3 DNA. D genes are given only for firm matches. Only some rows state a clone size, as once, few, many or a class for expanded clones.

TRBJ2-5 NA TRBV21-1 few CASSKAWDGPETQYF TGTGCCAGCAGCAAAGCCTGGGACGGACCAGAGACCCAGTACTTC
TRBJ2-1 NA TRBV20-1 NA CSAVLATSYNEQFF TGCAGTGCCGTTCTAGCGACCTCCTACAATGAGCAGTTCTTC
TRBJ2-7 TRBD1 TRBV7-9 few CASSPGQPPTYEQYF TGTGCCAGCAGCCCGGGACAGCCCCCCACCTACGAGCAGTACTTC
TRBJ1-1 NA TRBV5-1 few CASSLEGRTTEAFF TGCGCCAGCAGCTTGGAAGGCCGGACCACTGAAGCTTTCTTT
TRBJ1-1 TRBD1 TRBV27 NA CASTRDRALNTEAFF TGTGCCAGCACCCGGGACAGGGCATTGAACACTGAAGCTTTCTTT
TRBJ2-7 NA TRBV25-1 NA CASSDRSAKPYEQYF TGTGCCAGCAGTGATCGGTCTGCAAAACCCTACGAGCAGTACTTC
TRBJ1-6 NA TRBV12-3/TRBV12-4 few CASRFYRNSPLHF TGTGCCAGCAGATTTTACAGGAATTCACCCCTCCACTTT
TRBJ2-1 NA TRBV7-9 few CASSPAGDYNEQFF TGTGCCAGCAGCCCAGCCGGGGATTACAATGAGCAGTTCTTC
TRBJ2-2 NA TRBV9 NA CASSPQGPGTGELFF TGTGCCAGCAGCCCCCAGGGGCCGGGCACCGGGGAGCTGTTTTTT
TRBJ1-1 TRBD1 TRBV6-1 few CASSTYRDRDTEAFF TGTGCCAGCAGCACCTACCGGGACAGGGACACTGAAGCTTTCTTT
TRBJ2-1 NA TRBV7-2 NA CASSLITGEQFF TGTGCCAGCAGCTTAATTACGGGGGAGCAGTTCTTC
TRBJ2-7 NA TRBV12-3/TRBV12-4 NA CASSLYRDYEQYF TGTGCCAGCAGTTTGTACAGGGACTACGAGCAGTACTTC
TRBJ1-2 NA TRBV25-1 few CASSEYTRQGSGYTF TGTGCCAGCAGTGAATATACCCGGCAGGGGAGCGGCTACACCTTC
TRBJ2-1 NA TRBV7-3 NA CASSSLPSVSSYNEQFF TGTGCCAGCAGCTCCCTCCCTAGCGTCAGCTCCTACAATGAGCAGTTCTTC
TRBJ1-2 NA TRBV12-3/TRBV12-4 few CASSTWTAALSYGYTF TGTGCCAGCAGTACGTGGACAGCGGCCCTCTCATATGGCTACACCTTC
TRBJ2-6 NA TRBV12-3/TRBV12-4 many CASSLRLDIGRANVLTF TGTGCCAGCAGTTTAAGGCTGGACATCGGGAGGGCCAACGTCCTGACTTTC
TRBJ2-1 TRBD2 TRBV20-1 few CSARDGTSGGNEQFF TGCAGTGCTAGAGATGGGACTAGCGGGGGGAATGAGCAGTTCTTC
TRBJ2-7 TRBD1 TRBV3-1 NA CASSQGQGRPPYF TGTGCCAGCAGCCAAGGACAGGGTCGCCCTCCGTACTTC
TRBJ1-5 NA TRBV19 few CASSIVGINQPQHF TGTGCCAGTAGTATAGTGGGCATCAATCAGCCCCAGCATTTT
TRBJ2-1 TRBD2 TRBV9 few CASSVAGWLAANNEQFF TGTGCCAGCAGCGTAGCTGGGTGGCTAGCGGCAAACAATGAGCAGTTCTTC
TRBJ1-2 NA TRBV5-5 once CASSLGDNTNYGYTF TGTGCCAGCAGCTTGGGAGACAACACTAACTATGGCTACACCTTC
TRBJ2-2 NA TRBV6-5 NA CASSYLQVTGELFF TGTGCCAGCAGTTATCTGCAAGTCACCGGGGAGCTGTTTTTT
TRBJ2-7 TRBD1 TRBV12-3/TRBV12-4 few CATGQGANEQYF TGTGCCACAGGACAGGGCGCCAACGAGCAGTACTTC
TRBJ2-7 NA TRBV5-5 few CASSDYKLYEQYF TGTGCCAGCAGCGACTACAAACTCTACGAGCAGTACTTC
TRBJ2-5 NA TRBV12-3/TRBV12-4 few CASSRMIGTQYF TGTGCCAGCAGTAGAATGATAGGGACCCAGTACTTC
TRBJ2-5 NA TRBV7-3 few CASSAAGSYQETQYF TGTGCCAGCAGCGCAGCAGGATCGTACCAAGAGACCCAGTACTTC
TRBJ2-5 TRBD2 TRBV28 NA CASSPLTGLAGTQETQYF TGTGCCAGCAGCCCTCTAACAGGACTAGCGGGGACCCAAGAGACCCAGTACTTC
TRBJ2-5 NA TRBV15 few CATSRVVSRMETQYF TGTGCCACCAGCAGAGTAGTCAGCAGGATGGAGACCCAGTACTTC
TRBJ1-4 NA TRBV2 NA CASNQRNNEKLFF TGTGCCAGCAACCAGAGGAATAATGAAAAACTGTTTTTT
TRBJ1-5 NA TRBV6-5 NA CASSYNGGSFQPQHF TGTGCCAGCAGTTACAACGGGGGCTCTTTCCAGCCCCAGCATTTT
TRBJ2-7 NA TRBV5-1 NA CASSLERGRPYYEQYF TGCGCCAGCAGCTTGGAGAGGGGCAGGCCGTACTACGAGCAGTACTTC
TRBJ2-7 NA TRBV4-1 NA CASMKGTEQYF TGCGCCAGCATGAAAGGGACCGAGCAGTACTTC
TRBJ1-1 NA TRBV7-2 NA CASSLLSRANTEAFF TGTGCCAGCAGCTTATTATCCAGGGCTAACACTGAAGCTTTCTTT
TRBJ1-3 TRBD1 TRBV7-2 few CASSRRGDRASGNTIYF TGTGCCAGCAGCCGTCGGGGGGACAGAGCCTCTGGAAACACCATATATTTT
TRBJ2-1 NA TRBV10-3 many CAITPGGARGNEQFF TGTGCCATCACCCCGGGCGGGGCCCGGGGCAATGAGCAGTTCTTC
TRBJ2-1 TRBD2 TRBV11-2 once CASSSRLAGGAYNEQFF TGTGCCAGCAGCTCCCGACTAGCGGGAGGCGCCTACAATGAGCAGTTCTTC
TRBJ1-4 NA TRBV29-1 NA CSVGQYGVGEKLFF TGCAGCGTAGGGCAGTATGGTGTTGGTGAAAAACTGTTTTTT
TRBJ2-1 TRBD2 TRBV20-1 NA CSARDRASGSYNEQFF TGCAGTGCTAGAGATAGGGCTAGCGGATCCTACAATGAGCAGTTCTTC
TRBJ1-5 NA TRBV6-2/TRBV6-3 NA CASIDRTVKNGRNQPQHF TGTGCCAGCATCGACCGGACAGTCAAGAATGGCCGGAATCAGCCCCAGCATTTT
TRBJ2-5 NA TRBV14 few CASSQDHGPETQYF TGTGCCAGCAGCCAAGATCACGGCCCAGAGACCCAGTACTTC
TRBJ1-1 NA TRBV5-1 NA CASSLVGGGENTEAFF TGCGCCAGCAGCTTGGTAGGTGGGGGTGAGAACACTGAAGCTTTCTTT
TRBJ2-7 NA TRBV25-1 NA CASTPGERAISYEQYF TGTGCCAGCACTCCCGGCGAGCGCGCCATCTCCTACGAGCAGTACTTC
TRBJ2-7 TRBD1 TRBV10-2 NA CASRGTGGRKVEQYF TGCGCCAGCAGGGGGACAGGGGGTCGGAAAGTCGAGCAGTACTTC
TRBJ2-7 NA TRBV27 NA CASSLRVEYEQYF TGTGCCAGCAGTTTAAGGGTGGAATACGAGCAGTACTTC
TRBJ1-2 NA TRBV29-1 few CSALTAGAYGYTF TGCAGCGCTCTCACAGCAGGGGCGTATGGCTACACCTTC
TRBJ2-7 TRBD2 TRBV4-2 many CASSQVGTSGTYEQYF TGTGCCAGCAGCCAAGTTGGGACTAGCGGAACCTACGAGCAGTACTTC
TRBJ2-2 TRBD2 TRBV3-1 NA CASSRGAASGSKVGELFF TGTGCCAGCAGCCGCGGAGCTGCTAGCGGGAGTAAAGTCGGGGAGCTGTTTTTT
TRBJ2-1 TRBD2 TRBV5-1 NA CASSLSLAGGEQFF TGCGCCAGCAGCTTGTCGCTAGCGGGGGGGGAGCAGTTCTTC
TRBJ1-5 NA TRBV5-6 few CASSLGAEYNQPQHF TGTGCCAGCAGCTTGGGGGCAGAATACAATCAGCCCCAGCATTTT
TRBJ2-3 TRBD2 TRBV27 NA CASSATSGRATDTQYF TGTGCCAGCAGCGCGACTAGCGGGAGGGCCACAGATACGCAGTATTTT
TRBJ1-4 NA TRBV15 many CATSRDSGETVHEKLFF TGTGCCACCAGCAGAGATAGCGGGGAAACGGTCCATGAAAAACTGTTTTTT
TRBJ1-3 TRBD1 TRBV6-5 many CASSWGQASSGNTIYF TGTGCCAGCAGTTGGGGACAGGCAAGCTCTGGAAACACCATATATTTT
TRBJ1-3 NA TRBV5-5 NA CASSREGGYSGNTIYF TGTGCCAGCAGCCGAGAGGGGGGTTACTCTGGAAACACCATATATTTT
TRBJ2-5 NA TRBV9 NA CASSVVGAQETQYF TGTGCCAGCAGCGTAGTAGGAGCTCAAGAGACCCAGTACTTC
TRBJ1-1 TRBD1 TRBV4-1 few CASSQRQGFEAFF TGCGCCAGCAGCCAGCGACAGGGGTTTGAAGCTTTCTTT